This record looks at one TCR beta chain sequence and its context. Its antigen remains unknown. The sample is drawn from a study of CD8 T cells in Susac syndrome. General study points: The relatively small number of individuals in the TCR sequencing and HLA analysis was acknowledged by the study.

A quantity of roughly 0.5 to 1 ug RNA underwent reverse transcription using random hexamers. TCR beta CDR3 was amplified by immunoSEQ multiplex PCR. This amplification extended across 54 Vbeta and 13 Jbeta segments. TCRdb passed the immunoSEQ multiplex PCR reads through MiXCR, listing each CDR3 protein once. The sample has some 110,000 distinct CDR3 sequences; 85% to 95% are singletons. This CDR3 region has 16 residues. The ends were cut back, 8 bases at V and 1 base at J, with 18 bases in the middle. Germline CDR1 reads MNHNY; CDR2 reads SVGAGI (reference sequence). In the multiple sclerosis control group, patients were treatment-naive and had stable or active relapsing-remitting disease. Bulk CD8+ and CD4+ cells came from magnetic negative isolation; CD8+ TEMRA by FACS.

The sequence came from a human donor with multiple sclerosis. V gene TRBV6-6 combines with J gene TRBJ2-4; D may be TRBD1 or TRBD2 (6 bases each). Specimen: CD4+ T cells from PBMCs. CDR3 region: CASYNGGRYAKNIQYF. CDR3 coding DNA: TGTGCCAGCTATAACGGGGGCAGGTACGCCAAAAACATTCAGTACTTC.